The rows below give T cell receptor beta chains drawn from one sample of a study of cytomegalovirus exposure and HLA in healthy donors. TCRdb's table, derived via immunoSEQ multiplex PCR, lists solely in-frame clones and lacks some. This table holds about 98,000 clones, about four fifths found once. Sample: PBMCs. Receptor source: a female donor in good health and CMV-seropositive. Each CDR3 is given with its conserved first and last residue. The D gene is left open where the match is weak. Not all rows give a size; the values are once, few, many and, for expanded clones, a class.

v_gene,d_gene,abundance,j_gene,CDR3nt,CDR3aa
TRBV6-4,NA,NA,TRBJ2-1,TGTGCCAGCAGTGTGAATAGCGAAAATGAGCAGTTCTTC,CASSVNSENEQFF
TRBV5-1,NA,few,TRBJ1-5,TGCGCCAGCAGCCCAGGGTTGAGCAATCAGCCCCAGCATTTT,CASSPGLSNQPQHF
TRBV27,TRBD2,NA,TRBJ2-3,TGTGCCTGCACGTGGCTAGCGGAAAATAGCACAGATACGCAGTATTTT,CACTWLAENSTDTQYF
TRBV9,TRBD1,NA,TRBJ2-7,TGTGCCAGCAGCGTAGATCATTTACAGGGGGCTAACGAGCAGTACTTC,CASSVDHLQGANEQYF
TRBV19,NA,NA,TRBJ2-7,TGTGCCAGTAGTCCCACGGGCTCCTACGAGCAGTACTTC,CASSPTGSYEQYF
TRBV12-5,NA,once,TRBJ1-2,TGTGCTAGTGGTTTGGTAGTAAGGTTCAGCAACTATGGCTACCCCTTC,CASGLVVRFSNYGYPF
TRBV19,NA,NA,TRBJ2-1,TGTGCCAGTTCAACGGACAGCGGATCCTCCTACAATGAGCAGTTCTTC,CASSTDSGSSYNEQFF
TRBV30,NA,once,TRBJ1-1,TGTGCCTGGAGAGGGGGAAACACTGAAGCTTTCTTT,CAWRGGNTEAFF
TRBV6-4,NA,NA,TRBJ1-5,TGTGCCAGCAGTGCCTTCCCGGACAATTATAGCAATCAGCCCCAGCATTTT,CASSAFPDNYSNQPQHF
TRBV28,TRBD1,NA,TRBJ1-1,TGTGCCAGCGAGGGGACAGGGAGTTTTGAAGCTTTCTTT,CASEGTGSFEAFF
TRBV27,NA,NA,TRBJ2-3,TGTGCCAGCAGTCTAACTAGCACAGATACGCAGTATTTT,CASSLTSTDTQYF
TRBV27,NA,NA,TRBJ2-7,TGTGCCAGCAGCATCACGGACAGAGTTTACGAGCAGTACTTC,CASSITDRVYEQYF
TRBV6-1,NA,NA,TRBJ2-1,TGTGCCAGCAGTGCGTACAATGAGCAGTTCTTC,CASSAYNEQFF
TRBV7-7,TRBD1,NA,TRBJ2-5,TGTGCCAGCAGCTCAAGGACAGGGAGGCAAGAGACCCAGTACTTC,CASSSRTGRQETQYF
TRBV6-5,NA,NA,TRBJ1-2,TGTGCCAGCAGTTTGGGAGGACCCAAGTATGGCTACACCTTC,CASSLGGPKYGYTF
TRBV7-9,TRBD2,NA,TRBJ2-1,TGTGCCAGCAGCTATGGGACTAGCGGCAGCTCCTACAATGAGCAGTTCTTC,CASSYGTSGSSYNEQFF
TRBV4-2,NA,NA,TRBJ1-2,TGTGCCAGCAGCCCCCGACAGGAATTCCTCTATGGCTACACCTTC,CASSPRQEFLYGYTF
TRBV6-6,NA,few,TRBJ1-3,TGTGCCAGCTGTTGCGTTGGAAACACCATATATTTT,CASCCVGNTIYF
TRBV10-2,TRBD2,NA,TRBJ2-7,TGCGCCAGCAGTACTAGCGGGAGGGCCTACGAGCAGTACTTC,CASSTSGRAYEQYF
TRBV6-5,NA,NA,TRBJ2-7,TGTGCCAGCAGTTACTCGGACGGAGGGGAGTACTTC,CASSYSDGGEYF
TRBV7-2,NA,NA,TRBJ2-7,TGTGCCAGCAGCTTAGGGGGTGCGGGGAAGTCCTACGAGCAGTACTTC,CASSLGGAGKSYEQYF
TRBV2,TRBD2,few,TRBJ2-3,TGTGCCAGCAATACGGGACTAGCCGCAGATACGCAGTATTTT,CASNTGLAADTQYF
TRBV5-6,TRBD1,NA,TRBJ2-2,TGTGCCAGCAGCCCCGGGACAGGGCAAACCGGGGAGCTGTTTTTT,CASSPGTGQTGELFF
TRBV9,NA,NA,TRBJ2-7,TGTGCCAGCAGCGCAGGGGGGCGGGGTCACACCTACGAGCAGTACTTC,CASSAGGRGHTYEQYF
TRBV13,TRBD1,NA,TRBJ2-7,TGTGCCAGCAGCCCGGGACAGGGGGGCTACGAGCAGTACTTC,CASSPGQGGYEQYF
TRBV7-3,NA,NA,TRBJ1-1,TGTGCCAGCAGCTTAAGCCCGTCGGGGAACACTGAAGCTTTCTTT,CASSLSPSGNTEAFF
TRBV5-1,NA,NA,TRBJ1-1,TGCGCCAGCAGCTTGCACGCGGGGAACACTGAAGCTTTCTTT,CASSLHAGNTEAFF
TRBV19,NA,NA,TRBJ1-1,TGTGCCAGTAGTATAGAAAAGACCTACAGGATGAACACTGAAGCTTTCTTT,CASSIEKTYRMNTEAFF
TRBV6-5,TRBD1,NA,TRBJ2-7,TGTGCCAGCAGCCGCACCGGACAGGGGGCCTACGAGCAGTACTTC,CASSRTGQGAYEQYF
TRBV5-1,TRBD2,NA,TRBJ2-2,TGCGCCAGCAGCCCGTTTAGCGGGAGGGACGGGGAGCTGTTTTTT,CASSPFSGRDGELFF
TRBV19,NA,NA,TRBJ1-1,TGTGCCAGTAGTATTTCAGGGAACACTGAAGCTTTCTTT,CASSISGNTEAFF
TRBV5-1,NA,NA,TRBJ2-7,TGCGCCAGCAGCTTGGTGATAGGGGCTAACGAGCAGTACTTC,CASSLVIGANEQYF
TRBV4-2,TRBD2,NA,TRBJ2-3,TGTGCCAGCAGCCAAGAAAAGAGGCGGGAGGGGTCAGATACGCAGTATTTT,CASSQEKRREGSDTQYF
TRBV2,TRBD1,NA,TRBJ2-2,TGTGCCAGCAGTGTAGGGACAGTGCTTGGCGGGGAGCTGTTTTTT,CASSVGTVLGGELFF
TRBV6-1,NA,NA,TRBJ2-2,TGTGCCCTAGGCACAAGAAACACCGGGGAGCTGTTTTTT,CALGTRNTGELFF
TRBV4-1,NA,few,TRBJ2-5,TGCGCCAGCAGCCGTCGTGGGGGGCAAGAGACCCAGTACTTC,CASSRRGGQETQYF
TRBV19,TRBD2,NA,TRBJ2-1,TGTGCCAGTAGCCACGGCGCTAGCGGGGACTACAATGAGCAGTTCTTC,CASSHGASGDYNEQFF
TRBV4-1,NA,NA,TRBJ2-7,TGCGCCAGCAGCTTCCGGGATTCCTACGAGCAGTACTTC,CASSFRDSYEQYF
TRBV29-1,TRBD1,once,TRBJ1-2,TGCAGCGTTACCCTGGGACAGCTGCTCTATGGCTACACCTTC,CSVTLGQLLYGYTF
TRBV9,TRBD2,NA,TRBJ2-6,TGTGCCAGCAGCTCGGGGGGGGGCGCTGGGGCCAACGTCCTGACTTTC,CASSSGGGAGANVLTF
TRBV7-9,NA,NA,TRBJ2-2,TGTGCCAGCAGCCGCCAGGGAATCGGGGAGCTGTTTTTT,CASSRQGIGELFF
TRBV28,NA,NA,TRBJ2-7,TGTGCCAGCAGTTTTCGGCAGGCACCCTACGAGCAGTACTTC,CASSFRQAPYEQYF
TRBV14,TRBD2,NA,TRBJ2-1,TGTGCCAGCAGCCAAGATCATCGGGGGGGCAGGAATGAGCAGTTCTTC,CASSQDHRGGRNEQFF
TRBV28,NA,NA,TRBJ2-7,TGTGCCAGCCGCCCGAATGGGGCCGTCTTTGGCTACGAGCAGTACTTC,CASRPNGAVFGYEQYF
TRBV5-6,NA,NA,TRBJ2-7,TGTGCCAGCAGCTTGGACTTGTCCTCCTACGAGCAGTACTTC,CASSLDLSSYEQYF
TRBV6-6,NA,NA,TRBJ2-5,TGTGCCAGCAGTTTTTCACACAATTCGGAGACCCAGTACTTC,CASSFSHNSETQYF
TRBV4-1,NA,once,TRBJ1-2,TGCGCCAGCAGCCAAGGAACGGTCTCTAGCGGCTACACCTTC,CASSQGTVSSGYTF